The present T cell receptor beta chain was sequenced within a study of T-cell memory formation after mild COVID-19. General study findings and limits: Shrinking CD4+ clones were chiefly CM and EM; CD8+ ones were chiefly EMRA. Within pre-infection memory, some responding clones were found, suggesting cross-reactive memory joined.

This clonotype was detected a few times. Antigen: not known. J lost 0 bases, V lost 5 bases, and 5 bases had no gene match. CDR1 and CDR2 from the germline V gene are SGHTA and FQGNSA. This CDR3 has 16 residues. TCRdb re-analysed the 5' RACE reads in MiXCR, keeping a single row per CDR3 protein. The sample contains around 530,000 distinct CDR3 sequences, less than 25% of which appear only once. The material sequenced was PBMCs or a T cell subset sorted from them (not recorded which). The V and J genes are TRBV7-2 and TRBJ2-1; 9 bases are a match to TRBD2. The source is an adult woman who had mild COVID-19 (a few samples of this study predate the infection). Cell type and time point are not known. The CDR3 nucleotides are TGTGCCAGCAGCCTGTCTAGCGGGACCTCCTACAATGAGCAGTTCTTC. It encodes CASSLSSGTSYNEQFF.